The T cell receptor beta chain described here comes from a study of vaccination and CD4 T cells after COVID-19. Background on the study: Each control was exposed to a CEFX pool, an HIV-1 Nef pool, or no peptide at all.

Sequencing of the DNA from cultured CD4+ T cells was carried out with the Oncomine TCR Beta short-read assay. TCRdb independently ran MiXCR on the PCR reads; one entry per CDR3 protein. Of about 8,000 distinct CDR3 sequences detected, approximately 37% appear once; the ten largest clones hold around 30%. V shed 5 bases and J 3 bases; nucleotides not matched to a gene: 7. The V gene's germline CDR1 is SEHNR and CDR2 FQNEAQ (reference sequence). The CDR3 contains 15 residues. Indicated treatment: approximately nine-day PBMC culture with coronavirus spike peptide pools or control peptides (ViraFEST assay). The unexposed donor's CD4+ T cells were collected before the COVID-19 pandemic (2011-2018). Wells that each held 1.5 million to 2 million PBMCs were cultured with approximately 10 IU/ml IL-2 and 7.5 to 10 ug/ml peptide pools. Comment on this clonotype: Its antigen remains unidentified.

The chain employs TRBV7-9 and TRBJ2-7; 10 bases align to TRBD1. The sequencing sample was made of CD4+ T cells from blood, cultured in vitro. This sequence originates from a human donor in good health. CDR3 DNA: TGTGCCAGCAGCCCTAGGGGACAGGGGAACTACGAGCAGTACTTC. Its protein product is CASSPRGQGNYEQYF. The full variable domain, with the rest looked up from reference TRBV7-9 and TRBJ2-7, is DTGVSQNPRHKITKRGQNVTFRCDPISEHNRLYWYRQTLGQGPEFLTYFQNEAQLEKSRLLSDRFSAERPKGSFSTLEIQRTEQGDSAMYLCASSPRGQGNYEQYFGPGTRLTVT.